What follows describes a single T cell receptor (beta chain). As yet, its antigen is unknown. The data are from a study of CD8+CD57+ T cells in acquired aplastic anemia. J lost 9 bases, V lost 5 bases, and 9 bases had no gene match. The length of the CDR3 is 15 residues. From germline, CDR1 is SNHLY and CDR2 FYNNEI. Using genomic DNA as the template, TCR beta VDJ and CDR3 profiling was carried out. MiXCR, run by TCRdb on the reads, gives a single entry per CDR3 protein. Seen here are around 200,000 distinct CDR3 sequences, roughly half observed once, and the top ten hold around a sixth. Study findings and constraints: Patients shared around 30 CD8+ CDR3 sequences with controls.

The TCR was taken from a human donor in good health, serving as a control. The chain recombines TRBV2 with TRBJ2-1; TRBD2 aligns across 11 bases. Sequencing was carried out using sorted CD4+, CD8+, or CD8+CD57+ T cells (not recorded which) from PBMCs. The DNA for the CDR3 is TGTGCCAGCAGTCCTCTAGCGGGAGGAACGAGTGAGCAGTTCTTC. This translates into CASSPLAGGTSEQFF.